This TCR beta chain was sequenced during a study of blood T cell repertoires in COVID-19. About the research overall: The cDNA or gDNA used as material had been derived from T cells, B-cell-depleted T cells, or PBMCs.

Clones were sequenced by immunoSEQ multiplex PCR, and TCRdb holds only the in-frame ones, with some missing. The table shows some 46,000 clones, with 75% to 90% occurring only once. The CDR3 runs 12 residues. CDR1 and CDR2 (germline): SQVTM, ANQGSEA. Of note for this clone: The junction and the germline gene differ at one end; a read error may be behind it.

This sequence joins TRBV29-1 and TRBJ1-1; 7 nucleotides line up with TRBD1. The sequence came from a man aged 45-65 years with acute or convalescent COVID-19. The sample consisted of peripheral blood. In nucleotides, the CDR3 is TGCAGCGTTCAACAGGGGAACGCTGAAGCTTTCTTT. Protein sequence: CSVQQGNAEAFF.